A single sample gave rise to the 20 T cell receptor beta chains below, sequenced in a study of CXCR3-negative and CXCR3-positive naive CD8 T cells. Researchers prepared the TRB cDNA libraries using 5' RACE with UMI labels. TCRdb re-called the 5' RACE reads and shows each CDR3 protein once, DNA omitted. This listing includes approximately 98,000 distinct CDR3 sequences. Their recognized antigens are unknown. Points from the study as a whole: CXCR3-positive naive cells carried more hydrophobic TRB CDR3s than CXCR3-negative ones.

Sequenced input: naive CXCR3+ CD8+ T cells from blood. Noted subset: CD45RO-CCR7+CD27+CD95- naive CD8+ T cells expressing CXCR3 (TNR3+). All receptors derive from a human donor in good health. Some clones in this sample may be carry-over from other donors' samples.

The CDR3 sequence is CASSPYDTGSGQPQHF. This chain links TRBV23-1 with TRBJ1-5; TCRdb gives TRBD1 as the D gene, but with no DNA this cannot be confirmed. Being an ORF, TRBV23-1 has a function that is uncertain. This CDR3 contains 16 residues.

The CDR3 is CASSTRSGGLTDTQYF. This chain connects TRBV7-9 to TRBJ2-3; the D gene TCRdb calls, TRBD1, cannot be checked with no DNA. Germline CDR1 reads SEHNR; CDR2 reads FQNEAQ (reference sequence). This CDR3 is 16 amino acids long. Together with reference TRBV7-9 and TRBJ2-3, the CDR3 gives the full variable domain: DTGVSQNPRHKITKRGQNVTFRCDPISEHNRLYWYRQTLGQGPEFLTYFQNEAQLEKSRLLSDRFSAERPKGSFSTLEIQRTEQGDSAMYLCASSTRSGGLTDTQYFGPGTRLTVL.

The chain joins TRBV7-8 to TRBJ1-2; the D gene TCRdb calls, TRBD1, cannot be checked with no DNA. The length of the CDR3 is 14 residues. CDR1 SGHVS and CDR2 FQNEAQ come from the germline V gene. Here the CDR3 reads CASSLGSRGYGYTF. The variable domain in full, completed from reference TRBV7-8 and TRBJ1-2, reads GAGVSQSPRYKVAKRGQDVALRCDPISGHVSLFWYQQALGQGPEFLTYFQNEAQLDKSGLPSDRFFAERPEGSVSTLKIQRTQQEDSAVYLCASSLGSRGYGYTFGSGTRLTVV.

This chain links TRBV6-6 with TRBJ2-7; checking the TCRdb D call of TRBD1 is not possible without DNA. The CDR3 consists of 15 residues. The germline gives CDR1 MNHNY, CDR2 SVGAGI (reference sequence). The CDR3 loop is CASSWKGDSSYEQYF.

This rearrangement joins TRBV7-6 to TRBJ2-5; TCRdb designates TRBD1, a call that cannot be tested without DNA. Looked up from germline, CDR1 is SGHVS and CDR2 is FNYEAQ. The CDR3 loop spans 19 amino acids. This CDR3 is CASTPRWGSGGGDQETQYF.

This chain links TRBV27 with TRBJ2-1; the D call of TRBD1 rests on TCRdb alone, since no DNA is present to check it. The germline gives CDR1 MNHEY, CDR2 SMNVEV (reference sequence). The length of the CDR3 is 15 residues. The CDR3 reads CASSRTGSVYNEQFF.

This CDR3 reads CASSDIQGPKNIQYF. The chain is built from TRBV7-9 and TRBJ2-4; TCRdb reports TRBD1, a call that lacks DNA to check it against. The CDR3 has 15 residues. Germline CDR1 and CDR2: SEHNR and FQNEAQ (reference sequence).

The chain employs TRBV7-2 and TRBJ1-1. The CDR3 covers 12 residues. From germline, CDR1 is SGHTA and CDR2 FQGNSA. The CDR3 sequence is CASSWGYTEAFF.

This rearrangement joins TRBV20-1 to TRBJ2-1; TCRdb calls TRBD2, which cannot be checked without DNA. This CDR3 is built from 15 residues. CDR1 and CDR2 from the germline V gene are DFQATT and SNEGSKA (reference sequence). CDR3 sequence reads: CSASRGITLTDEQFF.

The chain uses TRBV7-6 and TRBJ2-7; TCRdb's assignment of TRBD1 cannot be checked, as there is no DNA. Germline lookup yields CDR1 SGHVS and CDR2 FNYEAQ. CDR3 size: 14 residues. The CDR3 spells CASSEGKPFYEQYF.

The V and J genes are TRBV5-1 and TRBJ2-3; TCRdb's D call of TRBD2 is untestable without DNA. The CDR3 runs 18 residues. Germline V gene data show CDR1 as SGHRS and CDR2 as YFSETQ. CDR3 protein: CASSLELAGTFGTDTQYF.

This rearrangement joins TRBV4-1 to TRBJ1-3; the D call of TRBD1 rests on TCRdb alone, since no DNA is present to check it. CDR1 is MGHRA and CDR2 is YSYEKL in the germline V gene. The CDR3 has 13 residues. The CDR3 sequence is CASSQGAGNTIYF.

The genes are TRBV20-1 and TRBJ2-7; the D gene TCRdb calls, TRBD1, cannot be checked with no DNA. The CDR3 sequence is 14 residues long. Germline assignment: CDR1 DFQATT and CDR2 SNEGSKA (reference sequence). CDR3 region: CSASYGTGGYEQYF.

The genes are TRBV7-3 and TRBJ2-3; no DNA is available, so the TRBD2 call from TCRdb remains unchecked. Germline CDR1 is SGHTA and CDR2 is FQGTGA. This CDR3 spans 16 amino acids. The CDR3 sequence is CASSLISGGATDTQYF.

The genes are TRBV9 and TRBJ2-1; TCRdb picks TRBD2, but there is no DNA to check that call. Germline CDR1 and CDR2: SGDLS and YYNGEE. This CDR3 region has 16 residues. CDR3 region: CASSEGLVSAYNEQFF.

The V call is TRBV5-5, the J call TRBJ2-2; TCRdb outputs TRBD1, but without DNA this stays unchecked. The CDR3 runs 14 residues. Germline CDR1 SGHKS, CDR2 YYEKEE (reference sequence). This chain's CDR3 is CASSAGHNTGELFF.

The chain joins TRBV27 to TRBJ2-3; the TCRdb call, TRBD2, lacks DNA for checking. CDR3 length: 14 amino acids. Germline V gene sequence: CDR1 MNHEY, CDR2 SMNVEV (reference sequence). The CDR3 protein is CASSTEDATDTQYF.

The rearrangement joins TRBV27 to TRBJ2-2; TCRdb names TRBD1, which stays unverified in the absence of DNA. The CDR3 runs 14 residues. Germline V gene sequence: CDR1 MNHEY, CDR2 SMNVEV (reference sequence). CDR3 loop: CASSPTGFTGELFF.

V usage is TRBV14 and J usage is TRBJ2-5; TCRdb reports TRBD1, a call that lacks DNA to check it against. There are 16 residues in the CDR3. The germline gives CDR1 SGHDN, CDR2 FVKESK. The chain's CDR3 is CASSQDRSGVGETQYF.

The chain employs TRBV6-6 and TRBJ2-7; no DNA is available, so the TRBD1 call from TCRdb remains unchecked. The germline V gene has CDR1 MNHNY and CDR2 SVGAGI (reference sequence). This CDR3 is built from 14 residues. CDR3 residues: CASSYQQGAYEQYF.